This TCR beta chain was obtained from a study of T cells in Graves' hyperthyroidism and ophthalmopathy (dated by TCRdb to the late 2010s). With respect to the entire study: Peripheral blood was collected at initial diagnosis, before any treatment. Thyroid tissue and blood T-cell repertoires from roughly 6 Graves' hyperthyroidism patients were also compared in the study. The paper reports TCR Vbeta CDR3 sequencing of over 130 peripheral blood samples: under 45 ophthalmopathy, under 80 hyperthyroidism and around 17 progressor patients. An independent validation cohort of under 20 hyperthyroidism patients and 15 or so patients who later progressed to ophthalmopathy tested prospective prediction of ophthalmopathy. TCR V-J signatures able to tell the groups apart were searched for in a discovery cohort of more than 90 patients, of whom roughly 42 had Graves' ophthalmopathy and 57 had stable Graves' hyperthyroidism. The 100 discovery patients were randomly split 7:3 into training and test sets. Once sampling was done, hyperthyroidism patients were given methimazole at a starting dose of 30 mg daily, whereas ophthalmopathy patients were given high-dose intravenous methylprednisolone. Beyond this particular receptor, the publication reports: In cross-validation, a model built on a 13 V-J signature told ophthalmopathy apart from stable hyperthyroidism with about 90% sensitivity and approximately 81% specificity, and in testing the same model reached 80%/75%. Most expanded thyroid clonotypes (frequency above 0.001) were also detected in blood, suggesting blood repertoires may reflect thyroid immune responses. No statistical method was used to set the sample size in advance, and investigators knew the group allocation. In validation, the model predicted progression to ophthalmopathy with approximately 71% sensitivity and roughly 75% specificity, a median of 6.5 months before onset.

Of note for this clonotype: The antigen it recognizes is unknown. No base qualities exist here, and no much larger clone lies one base off it.

The CDR3 covers 14 residues, taking in both the cysteine and the phenylalanine. Only the CDR3 part of the read is kept: 42 bases, read in frame from the first base. V gives up 4 bases and J gives up 6 bases, and the segment between their germline ends measures 15 bases. CDR1 SGHDN and CDR2 FVKESK are derived from the germline V gene. Hyperthyroidism patients were newly diagnosed, had a disease duration of under 2 months, and were aged 18 to 65 years. Patients with uncontrolled infections, other autoimmune diseases, pregnancy or lactation were excluded. Clinical symptoms, serum thyroxine and TRAb, thyroid ultrasound, and orbital computed tomography formed the basis for the diagnoses. For progressor patients, blood was drawn at the first diagnosis of hyperthyroidism, before any ophthalmopathy symptoms had appeared. PBMCs were isolated from 7.5 to 10 ml of fresh peripheral blood by Ficoll-Paque density gradient centrifugation. Progressor patients were defined as those initially diagnosed with Graves' hyperthyroidism in whom ophthalmopathy developed during follow-up. Total RNA was extracted with Trizol reagent, and quality was checked on an Agilent 2100 Bioanalyzer.

Amplification of TCR beta CDR3 regions was carried out from RNA transcripts. The first round of RT-PCR for the TCR CDR3 was performed with the HTBI primer set and the Qiagen OneStep RT-PCR kit. Libraries were constructed in a second round of multiplex PCR, after which size selection and purification were carried out. The libraries were sequenced on an Illumina HiSeq2000 using paired-end 100 bp reads. On the authors' methods: Raw data were processed with SOAPnuke, discarding reads with adapters, uncalled bases, mean Phred below 15, or no exact constant-primer or identifier match. COPE v1.2.5 was used to merge the high-quality paired reads, and each unique nucleotide sequence was defined as a clonotype. MiTCR v1.1 was used to align the clonotypes against IMGT TRBV, TRBD and TRBJ reference segments. The analysis was restricted to V-J combinations with a frequency above 0.0001, which together covered just over 99% of the repertoires. A TCS score was defined as the ratio of F50 (clonal expansion) to E x V (chaos), with BLOSUM62-based TCRdist applied between CDR3 peptides within each V-J. Welch's t-statistics and random forest reduced 514 V-J features to roughly 13, which were used in a naive Bayes classifier (R e1071). TCRdb reworked the public reads: Q25 trimming with fastp, MiXCR clone assembly, productive beta chains retained. CDR3 protein sequences are deduplicated, and each keeps its most common genes and DNA. In this record, the V and J calls reflect TCRdb's handling and not the investigators' own analysis. This sample has under 300,000 distinct CDR3 sequences in its table, and roughly 15% of those were observed once. The top ten clones comprise about 14% of the sample.

Rearrangement joined TRBV14 to TRBJ1-1; no D segment can be confidently identified. This TCR derives from a middle-aged woman with Graves' hyperthyroidism that later progressed to Graves' ophthalmopathy. The sample taken for sequencing was blood. The CDR3 corresponds to CASSPLMRGAEAFF. The DNA reads as follows: TGTGCCAGCAGCCCCTTGATGAGAGGAGCTGAAGCTTTCTTT.